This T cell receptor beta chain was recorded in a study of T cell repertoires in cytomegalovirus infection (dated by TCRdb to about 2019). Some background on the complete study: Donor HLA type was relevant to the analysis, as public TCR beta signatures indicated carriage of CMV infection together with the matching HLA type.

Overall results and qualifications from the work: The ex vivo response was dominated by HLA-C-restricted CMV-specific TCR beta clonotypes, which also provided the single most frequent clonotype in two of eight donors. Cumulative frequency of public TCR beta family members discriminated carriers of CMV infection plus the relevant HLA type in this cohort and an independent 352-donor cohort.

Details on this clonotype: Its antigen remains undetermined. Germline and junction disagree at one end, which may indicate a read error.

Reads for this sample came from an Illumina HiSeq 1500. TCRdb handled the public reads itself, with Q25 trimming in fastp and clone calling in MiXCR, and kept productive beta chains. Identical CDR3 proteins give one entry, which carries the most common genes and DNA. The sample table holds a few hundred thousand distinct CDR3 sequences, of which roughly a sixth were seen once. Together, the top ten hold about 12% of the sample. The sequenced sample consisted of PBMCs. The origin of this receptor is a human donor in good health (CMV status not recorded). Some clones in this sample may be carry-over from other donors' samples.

The nucleotides are TGTGCCAACAGCCAAGAAAGGGGTAGCTACGAGCAGTACTTC. Its product reads: CANSQERGSYEQYF. The chain is assembled from TRBV3-1 and TRBJ2-7, and the D gene may be TRBD1, 5 bases matching. The CDR3 runs 14 residues from the cysteine to the phenylalanine. Only the CDR3 portion is preserved as DNA: 42 bases, with reading frame beginning at the first base. As encoded in the germline V gene (reference sequence), CDR1 is LGHDT while CDR2 is YNNKEL.